Given below is one TCR beta chain in context. Its antigen is currently unknown. The entry originates in a study of cytomegalovirus exposure and HLA in healthy donors. The study's findings and limits: The authors judged a highly shared variant cluster likely a sequencing artifact.

Per the germline V gene, CDR1 is SGHRS and CDR2 is YFSETQ. The CDR3 is made up of 15 amino acids. With 0 bases clipped from V and 7 bases from J, the junction kept 5 bases outside the gene matches. Use of 60 Vbeta and 13 Jbeta primers characterized the PCR. Generated by immunoSEQ multiplex PCR, the TCRdb table keeps only in-frame clones and is missing some. The repertoire has 150,000 to 200,000 clones, around 74% of them found once; the top ten carry about 2.7%. V and J are TRBV5-1 and TRBJ2-1, with 9 bases matching TRBD2. The TCR sequence derives from a male donor in good health and CMV-seronegative. Sequenced: PBMCs. CDR3: CASSLDVAGVNEQFF. CDR3 bases: TGCGCCAGCAGCTTGGATGTAGCGGGGGTAAATGAGCAGTTCTTC.